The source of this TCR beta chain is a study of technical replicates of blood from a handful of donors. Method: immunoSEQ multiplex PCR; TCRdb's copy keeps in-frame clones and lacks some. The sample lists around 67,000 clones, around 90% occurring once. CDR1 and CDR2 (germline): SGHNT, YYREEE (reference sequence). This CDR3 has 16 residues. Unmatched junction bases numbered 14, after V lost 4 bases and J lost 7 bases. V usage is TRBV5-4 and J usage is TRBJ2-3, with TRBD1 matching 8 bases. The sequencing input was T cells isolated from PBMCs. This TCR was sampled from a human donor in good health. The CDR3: CASSNGQGSSSNTQYF. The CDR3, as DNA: TGTGCCAGCAGCAATGGACAGGGAAGTTCGAGTAATACGCAGTATTTT.